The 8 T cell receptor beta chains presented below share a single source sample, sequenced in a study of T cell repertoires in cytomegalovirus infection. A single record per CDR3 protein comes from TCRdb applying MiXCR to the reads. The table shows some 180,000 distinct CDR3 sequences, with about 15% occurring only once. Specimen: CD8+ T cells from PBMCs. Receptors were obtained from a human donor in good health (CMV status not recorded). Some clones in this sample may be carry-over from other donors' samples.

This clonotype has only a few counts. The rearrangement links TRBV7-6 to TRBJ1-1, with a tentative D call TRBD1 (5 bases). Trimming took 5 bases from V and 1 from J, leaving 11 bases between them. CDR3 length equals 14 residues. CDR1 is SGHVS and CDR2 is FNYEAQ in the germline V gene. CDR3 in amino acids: CASSGGGGNTEAFF. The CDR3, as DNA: TGTGCCAGCAGCGGGGGGGGTGGGAACACTGAAGCTTTCTTT. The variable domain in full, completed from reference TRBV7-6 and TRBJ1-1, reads GAGVSQSPRYKVTKRGQDVALRCDPISGHVSLYWYRQALGQGPEFLTYFNYEAQQDKSGLPNDRFSAERPEGSISTLTIQRTEQRDSAMYRCASSGGGGNTEAFFGQGTRLTVV.

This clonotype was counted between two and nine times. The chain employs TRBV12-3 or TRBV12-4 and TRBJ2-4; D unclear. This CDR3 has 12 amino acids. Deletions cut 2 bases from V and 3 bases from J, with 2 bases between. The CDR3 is CASSLLKNIQYF. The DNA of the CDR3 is TGTGCCAGCAGTTTACTCAAAAACATTCAGTACTTC.

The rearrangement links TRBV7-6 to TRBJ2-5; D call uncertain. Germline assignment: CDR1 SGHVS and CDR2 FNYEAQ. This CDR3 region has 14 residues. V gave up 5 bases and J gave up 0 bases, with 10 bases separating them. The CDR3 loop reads CASSREMYQETQYF. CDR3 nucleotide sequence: TGTGCCAGCAGCCGCGAGATGTACCAAGAGACCCAGTACTTC. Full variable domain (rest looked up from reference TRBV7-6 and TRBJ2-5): GAGVSQSPRYKVTKRGQDVALRCDPISGHVSLYWYRQALGQGPEFLTYFNYEAQQDKSGLPNDRFSAERPEGSISTLTIQRTEQRDSAMYRCASSREMYQETQYFGPGTRLLVL.

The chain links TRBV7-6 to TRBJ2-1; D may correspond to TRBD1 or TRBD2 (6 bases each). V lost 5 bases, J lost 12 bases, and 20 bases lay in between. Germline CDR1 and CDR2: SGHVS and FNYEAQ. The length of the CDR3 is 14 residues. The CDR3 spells CASSPKGGMFAQFF. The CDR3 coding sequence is TGTGCCAGCAGCCCCAAGGGGGGTATGTTTGCGCAGTTCTTC.

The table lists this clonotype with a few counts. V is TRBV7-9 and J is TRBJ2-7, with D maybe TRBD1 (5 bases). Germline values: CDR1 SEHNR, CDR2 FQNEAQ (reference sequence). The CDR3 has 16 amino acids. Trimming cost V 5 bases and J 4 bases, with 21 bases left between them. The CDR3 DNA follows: TGTGCCAGCAGCCCGGGTACGTTTCAGGGTTGGTACGAGCAGTACTTC. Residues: CASSPGTFQGWYEQYF.

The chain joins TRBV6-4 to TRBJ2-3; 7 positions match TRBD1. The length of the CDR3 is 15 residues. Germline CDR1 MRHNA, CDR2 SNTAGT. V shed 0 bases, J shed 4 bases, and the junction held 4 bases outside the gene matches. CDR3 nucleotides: TGTGCCAGCAGTGACTCCCTTACAGGGGCAGATACGCAGTATTTT. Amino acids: CASSDSLTGADTQYF.

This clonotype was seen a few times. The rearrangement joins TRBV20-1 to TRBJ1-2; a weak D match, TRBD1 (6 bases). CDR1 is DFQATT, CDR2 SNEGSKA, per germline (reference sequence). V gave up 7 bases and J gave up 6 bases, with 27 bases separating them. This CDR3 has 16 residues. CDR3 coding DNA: TGCAGTGACCCGGGACACACCGCCCCTGACGGCGATGGCTACACCTTC. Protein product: CSDPGHTAPDGDGYTF.

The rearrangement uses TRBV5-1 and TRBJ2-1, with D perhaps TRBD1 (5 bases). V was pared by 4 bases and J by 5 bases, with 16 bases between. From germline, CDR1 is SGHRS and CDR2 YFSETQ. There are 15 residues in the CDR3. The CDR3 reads CASSKDSPRNNEQFF. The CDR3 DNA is TGCGCCAGCAGCAAAGACAGCCCAAGGAACAATGAGCAGTTCTTC.